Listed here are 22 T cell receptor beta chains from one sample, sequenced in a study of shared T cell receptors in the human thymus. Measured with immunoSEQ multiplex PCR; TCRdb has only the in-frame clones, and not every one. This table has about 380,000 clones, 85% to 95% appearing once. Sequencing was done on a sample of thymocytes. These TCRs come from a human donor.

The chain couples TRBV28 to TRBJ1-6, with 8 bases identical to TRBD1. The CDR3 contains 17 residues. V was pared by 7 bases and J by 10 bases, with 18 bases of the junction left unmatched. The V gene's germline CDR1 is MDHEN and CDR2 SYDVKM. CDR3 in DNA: TGTGCCAGCACCTTGCCAGGGGGCGCGGGTGGGGAGTCACCCCTCCACTTT. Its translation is CASTLPGGAGGESPLHF.

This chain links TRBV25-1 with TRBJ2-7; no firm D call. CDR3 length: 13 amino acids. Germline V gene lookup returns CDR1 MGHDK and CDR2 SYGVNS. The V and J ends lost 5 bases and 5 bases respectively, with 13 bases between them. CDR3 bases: TGTGCCAGCAGTTACCTGGGGTTCGACGAGCAGTACTTC. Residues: CASSYLGFDEQYF.

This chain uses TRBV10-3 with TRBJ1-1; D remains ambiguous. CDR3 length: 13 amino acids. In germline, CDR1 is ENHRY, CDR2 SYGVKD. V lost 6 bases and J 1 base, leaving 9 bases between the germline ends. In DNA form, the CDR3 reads TGTGCCATCAGCCCTGGCCCGAACACTGAAGCTTTCTTT. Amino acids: CAISPGPNTEAFF.

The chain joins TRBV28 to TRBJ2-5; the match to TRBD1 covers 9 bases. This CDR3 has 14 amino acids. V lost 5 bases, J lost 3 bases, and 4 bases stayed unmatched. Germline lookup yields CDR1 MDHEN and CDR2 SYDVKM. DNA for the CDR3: TGTGCCAGCAGTCTCGACAGGGGGGAAGAGACCCAGTACTTC. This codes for CASSLDRGEETQYF.

This CDR3 is CASSLPFWGDVPYEQYF. The DNA of the CDR3 is TGTGCCAGCAGCTTACCTTTTTGGGGGGACGTTCCCTACGAGCAGTACTTC. The chain couples TRBV5-6 to TRBJ2-7; possibly TRBD2 for D (6 bases). Trimming stripped 2 bases from V and 2 bases from J, with 20 bases between. Germline values: CDR1 SGHDT, CDR2 YYEEEE. This CDR3 contains 17 residues.

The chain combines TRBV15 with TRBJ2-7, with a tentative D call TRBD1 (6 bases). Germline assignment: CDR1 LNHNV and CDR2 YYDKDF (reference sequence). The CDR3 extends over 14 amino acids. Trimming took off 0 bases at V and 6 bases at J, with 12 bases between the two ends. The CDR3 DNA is TGTGCCACCAGCAGAGATAGGACAGTCCCCGAGCAGTACTTC. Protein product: CATSRDRTVPEQYF.

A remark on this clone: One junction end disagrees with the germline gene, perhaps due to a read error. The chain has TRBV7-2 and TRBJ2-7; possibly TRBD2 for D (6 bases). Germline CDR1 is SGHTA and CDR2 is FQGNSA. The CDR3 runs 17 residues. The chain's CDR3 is CASSHSNTAGSPTTPNF. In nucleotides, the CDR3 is TGTGCCAGCAGCCACTCTAATACGGCGGGGAGTCCCACCACCCCAAACTTC. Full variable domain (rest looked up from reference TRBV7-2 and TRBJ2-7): GAGVSQSPSNKVTEKGKDVELRCDPISGHTALYWYRQSLGQGLEFLIYFQGNSAPDKSGLPSDRFSAERTGGSVSTLTIQRTQQEDSAVYLCASSHSNTAGSPTTPNFGPGTRLTVT.

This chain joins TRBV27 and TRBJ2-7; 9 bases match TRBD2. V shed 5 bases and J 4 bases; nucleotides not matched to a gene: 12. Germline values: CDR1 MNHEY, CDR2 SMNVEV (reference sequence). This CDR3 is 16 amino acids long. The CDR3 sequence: CASSPRRSGRLYEQYF. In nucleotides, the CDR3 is TGTGCCAGCAGTCCCCGCAGGAGCGGGAGGCTGTACGAGCAGTACTTC.

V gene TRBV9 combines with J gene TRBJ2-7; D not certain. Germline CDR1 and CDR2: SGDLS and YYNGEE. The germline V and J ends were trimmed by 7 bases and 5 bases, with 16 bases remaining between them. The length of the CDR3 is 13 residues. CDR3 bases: TGTGCCAGCTATGCCCGCGCTTTCCACGAGCAGTACTTC. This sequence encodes CASYARAFHEQYF.

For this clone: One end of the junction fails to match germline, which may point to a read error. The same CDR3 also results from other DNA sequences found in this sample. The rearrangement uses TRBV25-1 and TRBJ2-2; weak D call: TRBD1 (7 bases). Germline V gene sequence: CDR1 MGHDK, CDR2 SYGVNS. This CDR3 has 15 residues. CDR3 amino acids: CASSGTGTPQGELFF. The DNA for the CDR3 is TGTGCCAGCAGTGGGACCGGGACTCCTCAGGGGGAACTGTTTTTT.

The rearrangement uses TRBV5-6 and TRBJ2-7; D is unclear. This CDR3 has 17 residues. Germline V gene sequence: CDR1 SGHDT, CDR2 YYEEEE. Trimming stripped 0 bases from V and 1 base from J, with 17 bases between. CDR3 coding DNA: TGTGCCAGCAGCTTGGCACCTCAAGTCACCAAATCCTACGAGCAGTACTTC. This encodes CASSLAPQVTKSYEQYF.

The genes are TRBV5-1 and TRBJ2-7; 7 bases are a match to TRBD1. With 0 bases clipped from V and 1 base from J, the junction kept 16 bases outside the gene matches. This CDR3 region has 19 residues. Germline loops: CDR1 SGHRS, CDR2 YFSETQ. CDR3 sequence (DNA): TGCGCCAGCAGCTTGGGGAAAAGGGACAGCGACATAAATTCCTACGAGCAGTACTTC. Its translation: CASSLGKRDSDINSYEQYF.

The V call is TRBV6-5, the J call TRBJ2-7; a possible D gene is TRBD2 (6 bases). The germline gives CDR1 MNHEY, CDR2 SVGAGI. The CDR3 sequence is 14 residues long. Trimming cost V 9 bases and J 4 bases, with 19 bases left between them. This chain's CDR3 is CARNRDPEGYEQYF. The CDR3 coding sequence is TGTGCCAGGAACCGGGACCCGGAGGGATACGAGCAGTACTTC.

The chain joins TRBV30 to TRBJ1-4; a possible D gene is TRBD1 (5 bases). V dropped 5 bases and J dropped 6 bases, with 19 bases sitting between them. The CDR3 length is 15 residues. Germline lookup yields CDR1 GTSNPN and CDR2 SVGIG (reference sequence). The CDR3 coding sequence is TGTGCCTGGGGATCGGGGGTGAGGTTAGATGAAAAACTGTTTTTT. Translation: CAWGSGVRLDEKLFF.

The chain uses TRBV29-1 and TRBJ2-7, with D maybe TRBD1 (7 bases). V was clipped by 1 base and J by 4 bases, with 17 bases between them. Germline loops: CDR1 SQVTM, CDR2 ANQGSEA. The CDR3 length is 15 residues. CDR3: CSVEVGQPRGYEQYF. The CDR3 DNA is TGCAGCGTTGAAGTGGGACAGCCCCGGGGGTACGAGCAGTACTTC.

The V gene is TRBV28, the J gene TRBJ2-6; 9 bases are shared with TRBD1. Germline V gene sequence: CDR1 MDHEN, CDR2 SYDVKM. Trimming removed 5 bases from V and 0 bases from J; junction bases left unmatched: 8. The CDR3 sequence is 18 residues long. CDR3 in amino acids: CASSATGTGISGANVLTF. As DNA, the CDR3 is TGTGCCAGCAGTGCAACCGGGACAGGGATCTCTGGGGCCAACGTCCTGACTTTC.

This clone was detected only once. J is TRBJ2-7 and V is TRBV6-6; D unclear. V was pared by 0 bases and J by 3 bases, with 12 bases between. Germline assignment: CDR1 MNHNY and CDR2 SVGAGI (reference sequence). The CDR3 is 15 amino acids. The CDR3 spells CASSYSGLDLYEQYF. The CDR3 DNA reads TGTGCCAGCAGTTACTCAGGTTTAGACCTCTACGAGCAGTACTTC.

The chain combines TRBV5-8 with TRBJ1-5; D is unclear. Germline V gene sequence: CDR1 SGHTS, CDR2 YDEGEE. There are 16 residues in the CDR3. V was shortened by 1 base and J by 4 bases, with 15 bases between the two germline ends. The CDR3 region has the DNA TGTGCCAGCAGCTTGTTGTCCAGCCACGAGAATCAGCCCCAGCATTTT. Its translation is CASSLLSSHENQPQHF.

In DNA, the CDR3 is TGTGCCAGCAGCTCGACAGGGGGCGCAACTAATGAAAAACTGTTTTTT. This gives the protein CASSSTGGATNEKLFF. The V and J genes are TRBV7-9 and TRBJ1-4, with 10 bases aligning to TRBD1. J was trimmed by 0 bases and V by 4 bases; bases with no gene match: 2. The CDR3 is 16 residues long. Germline lookup yields CDR1 SEHNR and CDR2 FQNEAQ (reference sequence).

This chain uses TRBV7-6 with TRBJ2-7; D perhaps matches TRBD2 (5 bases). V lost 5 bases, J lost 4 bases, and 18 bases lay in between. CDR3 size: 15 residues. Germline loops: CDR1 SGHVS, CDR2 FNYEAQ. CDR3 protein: CASSPRRTRIYEQYF. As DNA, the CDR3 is TGTGCCAGCAGCCCGAGGAGAACTAGGATATACGAGCAGTACTTC.

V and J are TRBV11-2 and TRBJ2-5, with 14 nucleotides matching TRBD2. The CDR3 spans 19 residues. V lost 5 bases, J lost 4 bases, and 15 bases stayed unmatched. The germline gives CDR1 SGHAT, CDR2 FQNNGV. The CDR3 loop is CASSPHRLAGGTPPETQYF. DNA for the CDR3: TGTGCCAGCAGCCCCCACCGACTAGCGGGAGGGACCCCCCCAGAGACCCAGTACTTC.

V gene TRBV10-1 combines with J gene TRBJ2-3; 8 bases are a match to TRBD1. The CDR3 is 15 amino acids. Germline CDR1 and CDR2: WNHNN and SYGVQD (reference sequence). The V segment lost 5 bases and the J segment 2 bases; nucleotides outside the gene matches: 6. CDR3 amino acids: CASSKTGVITDTQYF. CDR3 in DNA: TGCGCCAGCAGTAAGACAGGGGTCATCACAGATACGCAGTATTTT.